This is a list of T cell receptor beta chains from one sample in a study of blood T cells in healthy people across ages. MiXCR, applied by TCRdb to the 5' RACE reads, yields one record per CDR3 protein. The sample shows around 1,800,000 distinct CDR3 sequences, roughly two fifths of them seen only once. The specimen sequenced was blood. These receptors came from a human donor in good health. The CDR3 runs from the conserved cysteine through the conserved F or W. D genes are given only for firm matches. Clone size is shown for a subset of rows, as once, few, many or a class of expanded clone.

J: TRBJ1-1
D: NA
size: NA
V: TRBV2
DNA: TGTGCCAGACGACAGGCGCAAGAAGCTTTCTTT
CDR3: CARRQAQEAFF

J: TRBJ1-2
D: TRBD1
size: NA
V: TRBV7-2
DNA: TGTGCCAGCAGCGCGGACAGGATGAACTATGGCTACACCTTC
CDR3: CASSADRMNYGYTF

J: TRBJ2-6
D: NA
size: NA
V: TRBV11-3
DNA: TGTGCCAGCAGCATCCCACAGGTCACTGGGGCCAACGTCCTGACTTTC
CDR3: CASSIPQVTGANVLTF

J: TRBJ2-5
D: TRBD1
size: few
V: TRBV7-2
DNA: TGTGCCAGCAGCTGGCGGACAGGGGGCAGGGAGACCCAGTACTTC
CDR3: CASSWRTGGRETQYF

J: TRBJ1-2
D: NA
size: many
V: TRBV29-1
DNA: TGCAGCGTTGTCGGCAGCTACTATGGCTACACCTTC
CDR3: CSVVGSYYGYTF

J: TRBJ1-1
D: NA
size: many
V: TRBV29-1
DNA: TGCAGCGTTGGGGACATGAACACTGAAGCTTTCTTT
CDR3: CSVGDMNTEAFF

J: TRBJ1-1
D: NA
size: few
V: TRBV20-1
DNA: TGCAGTGCCACGGTAGTAGGGGTGAACACTGAAGCTTTCTTT
CDR3: CSATVVGVNTEAFF

J: TRBJ2-7
D: NA
size: few
V: TRBV7-2
DNA: TGTGCCAGCAGCTTAGCCCACACTAGTTTCGAGCAGTACTTC
CDR3: CASSLAHTSFEQYF

J: TRBJ2-1
D: NA
size: NA
V: TRBV5-6
DNA: TGTGCCAGCAGCGTGGTTTCGTCAGGGAGATCCAACAATGAGCAGTTCTTC
CDR3: CASSVVSSGRSNNEQFF

J: TRBJ2-5
D: NA
size: few
V: TRBV5-5
DNA: TGTGCCAGCAGCTTGGGGTATGGGACCCAGTACTTC
CDR3: CASSLGYGTQYF

J: TRBJ2-5
D: NA
size: once
V: TRBV5-1
DNA: TGCGCCAGCAGCTTCGACTCGATTGAGGAGACCCAGTACTTC
CDR3: CASSFDSIEETQYF

J: TRBJ2-7
D: TRBD1
size: many
V: TRBV6-5
DNA: TGTGCCAGCAGGCGGGACAGGGACTACGAGCAGTACTTC
CDR3: CASRRDRDYEQYF

J: TRBJ1-1
D: TRBD1
size: few
V: TRBV29-1
DNA: TGCAGCGTTGATTGGGGGCGGACAGGAACTGAAGCTTTCTTT
CDR3: CSVDWGRTGTEAFF